The rows below give T cell receptor beta chains drawn from one sample of a study of cytomegalovirus exposure and HLA in healthy donors. TCRdb keeps only in-frame clones here, not all; method: immunoSEQ multiplex PCR. Of about 150,000 clones listed, 75% to 85% are singletons. Sequencing was carried out using PBMCs. All receptors come from a man aged 25-40 years in good health and CMV-seropositive. The CDR3 runs from the conserved cysteine through the conserved F or W. Fields, in order: clone size, J gene, D gene, V gene, CDR3 protein, CDR3 DNA. The D gene is left open where the match is weak. A row's size may be missing; if present it is once, few, many or a size class.

clone size: -
J gene: TRBJ1-5
D gene: -
V gene: TRBV6-5
CDR3 protein: CASSSGQDQPQHF
CDR3 DNA: TGTGCCAGCAGTTCGGGTCAAGATCAGCCCCAGCATTTT

clone size: -
J gene: TRBJ2-5
D gene: -
V gene: TRBV9
CDR3 protein: CASSAISGLQETQYF
CDR3 DNA: TGTGCCAGCAGCGCGATTAGCGGACTCCAAGAGACCCAGTACTTC

clone size: -
J gene: TRBJ2-7
D gene: -
V gene: TRBV18
CDR3 protein: CASSPRTVGHEQYF
CDR3 DNA: TGTGCCAGCTCACCAAGGACAGTTGGCCACGAGCAGTACTTC

clone size: -
J gene: TRBJ2-7
D gene: TRBD2
V gene: TRBV13
CDR3 protein: CASSSLAGGTYEQYF
CDR3 DNA: TGTGCCAGCAGCTCCCTAGCGGGGGGCACCTACGAGCAGTACTTC

clone size: once
J gene: TRBJ1-3
D gene: -
V gene: TRBV2
CDR3 protein: CASTLDILGNTIYF
CDR3 DNA: TGTGCCAGCACCCTGGACATTCTTGGAAACACCATATATTTT

clone size: -
J gene: TRBJ1-2
D gene: TRBD1
V gene: TRBV27
CDR3 protein: CASSRTGFNYGYTF
CDR3 DNA: TGTGCCAGCAGTCGGACAGGGTTTAACTATGGCTACACCTTC

clone size: few
J gene: TRBJ2-7
D gene: TRBD1
V gene: TRBV30
CDR3 protein: CAWSAGTGLYEQYF
CDR3 DNA: TGTGCCTGGAGTGCCGGGACAGGTTTATACGAGCAGTACTTC

clone size: -
J gene: TRBJ2-5
D gene: TRBD1
V gene: TRBV19
CDR3 protein: CASSMARTGQETQYF
CDR3 DNA: TGTGCCAGTAGTATGGCAAGGACAGGGCAAGAGACCCAGTACTTC

clone size: -
J gene: TRBJ2-7
D gene: -
V gene: TRBV2
CDR3 protein: CASSRTESSYEQYF
CDR3 DNA: TGTGCCAGCAGTAGGACAGAGAGCTCCTACGAGCAGTACTTC

clone size: -
J gene: TRBJ1-1
D gene: -
V gene: TRBV2
CDR3 protein: CASSERGGDTEAFF
CDR3 DNA: TGTGCCAGCAGTGAACGGGGGGGGGACACTGAAGCTTTCTTT

clone size: -
J gene: TRBJ2-5
D gene: TRBD2
V gene: TRBV7-7
CDR3 protein: CASSLQLAGVQETQYF
CDR3 DNA: TGTGCCAGCAGCTTGCAACTAGCGGGAGTCCAAGAGACCCAGTACTTC

clone size: -
J gene: TRBJ1-1
D gene: -
V gene: TRBV30
CDR3 protein: CAWRETRTVRSEAFF
CDR3 DNA: TGTGCCTGGAGGGAAACTAGGACAGTCCGATCTGAAGCTTTCTTT

clone size: few
J gene: TRBJ1-5
D gene: -
V gene: TRBV7-9
CDR3 protein: CASSIRGGQPQHF
CDR3 DNA: TGTGCCAGCAGCATAAGGGGGGGTCAGCCCCAGCATTTT

clone size: -
J gene: TRBJ1-5
D gene: -
V gene: TRBV5-6
CDR3 protein: CASSLGRGNPYSNQPQHF
CDR3 DNA: TGTGCCAGCAGCTTAGGGAGGGGCAATCCGTATAGCAATCAGCCCCAGCATTTT

clone size: -
J gene: TRBJ2-5
D gene: TRBD1
V gene: TRBV11-2
CDR3 protein: CASSFYGTGGFVETQYF
CDR3 DNA: TGTGCCAGCAGCTTCTACGGGACAGGGGGATTTGTAGAGACCCAGTACTTC

clone size: -
J gene: TRBJ2-5
D gene: -
V gene: TRBV10-3
CDR3 protein: CAISDEFQETQYF
CDR3 DNA: TGTGCCATCAGTGATGAGTTCCAAGAGACCCAGTACTTC

clone size: -
J gene: TRBJ2-3
D gene: -
V gene: TRBV4-1
CDR3 protein: CASSQIGLATDTQYF
CDR3 DNA: TGCGCCAGCAGCCAAATCGGCCTAGCCACAGATACGCAGTATTTT

clone size: once
J gene: TRBJ2-6
D gene: -
V gene: TRBV28
CDR3 protein: CASSLGQVNSGANVLTF
CDR3 DNA: TGTGCCAGCAGTTTAGGTCAGGTTAACTCTGGGGCCAACGTCCTGACTTTC

clone size: -
J gene: TRBJ1-1
D gene: -
V gene: TRBV7-9
CDR3 protein: CASSPPGGLSTEAFF
CDR3 DNA: TGTGCCAGCAGCCCCCCGGGGGGGTTGAGCACTGAAGCTTTCTTT

clone size: -
J gene: TRBJ2-1
D gene: TRBD2
V gene: TRBV11-3
CDR3 protein: CASSPGLAAEQFF
CDR3 DNA: TGTGCCAGCAGCCCTGGACTAGCGGCAGAGCAGTTCTTC

clone size: -
J gene: TRBJ2-7
D gene: -
V gene: TRBV25-1
CDR3 protein: CASSFGLALEQYF
CDR3 DNA: TGTGCCAGCTCCTTCGGGTTGGCCCTCGAGCAGTACTTC

clone size: -
J gene: TRBJ1-4
D gene: -
V gene: TRBV25-1
CDR3 protein: CASSDVGPNEKLFF
CDR3 DNA: TGTGCCAGCAGTGATGTGGGGCCTAATGAAAAACTGTTTTTT

clone size: few
J gene: TRBJ2-1
D gene: TRBD2
V gene: TRBV18
CDR3 protein: CASSPPGQRGTSSYNEQFF
CDR3 DNA: TGTGCCAGCTCACCACCGGGCCAGCGGGGCACCAGCTCCTACAATGAGCAGTTCTTC

clone size: -
J gene: TRBJ2-3
D gene: TRBD1
V gene: TRBV10-3
CDR3 protein: CAISALGQGISDTQYF
CDR3 DNA: TGTGCCATCAGTGCCCTGGGACAGGGAATATCAGATACGCAGTATTTT

clone size: -
J gene: TRBJ1-1
D gene: -
V gene: TRBV9
CDR3 protein: CASSPKGGGNTEAFF
CDR3 DNA: TGTGCCAGCAGCCCGAAAGGGGGGGGGAACACTGAAGCTTTCTTT

clone size: -
J gene: TRBJ2-2
D gene: -
V gene: TRBV19
CDR3 protein: CASSTGHLNTGELFF
CDR3 DNA: TGTGCCAGTAGTACGGGACACCTGAACACCGGGGAGCTGTTTTTT

clone size: -
J gene: TRBJ2-5
D gene: -
V gene: TRBV7-2
CDR3 protein: CASSLRLGRQETQYF
CDR3 DNA: TGTGCCAGCAGCTTGAGACTAGGGCGCCAAGAGACCCAGTACTTC

clone size: -
J gene: TRBJ2-3
D gene: -
V gene: TRBV9
CDR3 protein: CASSVAGITDTQYF
CDR3 DNA: TGTGCCAGCAGCGTAGCGGGGATCACAGATACGCAGTATTTT

clone size: -
J gene: TRBJ1-2
D gene: TRBD1
V gene: TRBV11-1
CDR3 protein: CASSGGAANGYTF
CDR3 DNA: TGTGCCAGCTCAGGGGGCGCGGCGAATGGCTACACCTTC

clone size: -
J gene: TRBJ1-1
D gene: TRBD1
V gene: TRBV10-1
CDR3 protein: CASSEYRGSGTEAFF
CDR3 DNA: TGCGCCAGCAGTGAGTACAGGGGTTCCGGCACTGAAGCTTTCTTT

clone size: -
J gene: TRBJ2-1
D gene: TRBD2
V gene: TRBV7-2
CDR3 protein: CASSSWTSATYNEQFF
CDR3 DNA: TGTGCCAGCAGCTCATGGACTAGCGCGACCTACAATGAGCAGTTCTTC

clone size: -
J gene: TRBJ1-6
D gene: -
V gene: TRBV6-1
CDR3 protein: CASSEGVASNSPLHF
CDR3 DNA: TGTGCCAGCAGTGAAGGGGTAGCATCAAATTCACCCCTCCACTTT